The 9 T cell receptor beta chains below all came from one sample that was sequenced in a study of T cell repertoires in cytomegalovirus infection (dated by TCRdb to about 2019). What this sample's treatment or condition label stands for: in vitro stimulation with specific CMV peptide epitopes to enrich CMV-specific T cells. No antigen has been identified for these receptors. The instrument was an Illumina HiSeq 1500. The raw public data were reprocessed by TCRdb itself: fastp quality trimming at Q25, MiXCR clonotype calling, in-frame beta chains only. Every distinct CDR3 protein forms one entry, paired with its most common genes and DNA. Present in this sample are roughly 180,000 distinct CDR3 sequences, roughly 21% of which were seen just once. The ten largest account for 25% of the sample. Sequenced here: CD8+ T cells from cultured PBMCs, sampled from culture after CMV antigen stimulation. Source of these receptors: a human donor in good health (CMV status not recorded). Some clones in this sample may be carry-over from other donors' samples.

The chain employs TRBV27 and TRBJ2-7; TRBD1 is a possible D gene (6 bases). The V end lost 5 bases, the J end lost 5 bases, and 19 bases lay between the germline ends. The CDR3 loop spans 15 amino acids. From germline, CDR1 is MNHEY and CDR2 SMNVEV (reference sequence). CDR3 coding DNA: TGTGCCAGCAGTACGGACAGACGAATCGTCCACGAGCAGTACTTC. Translated: CASSTDRRIVHEQYF.

This chain links TRBV6-5 with TRBJ2-5, with 11 bases lining up with TRBD2. The CDR3 is 16 amino acids. Per germline, CDR1 MNHEY and CDR2 SVGAGI. J was trimmed by 1 base and V by 5 bases; bases with no gene match: 6. The CDR3 sequence: CASSHRLAGTQETQYF. DNA of the CDR3: TGTGCCAGCAGTCATAGACTAGCGGGGACCCAAGAGACCCAGTACTTC.

The sample holds a few counts of this clonotype. The CDR3 region has the DNA TGTGCCAGCAGCGTAGAGGGGGCCGAGCAGTACTTC. Translated: CASSVEGAEQYF. The chain employs TRBV9 and TRBJ2-7, with TRBD1 identical over 7 bases. Germline V gene sequence: CDR1 SGDLS, CDR2 YYNGEE. Unmatched junction bases numbered 0, after V lost 0 bases and J lost 6 bases. This CDR3 is built from 12 residues.

The chain links TRBV28 to TRBJ1-1, with 8 bases identical to TRBD1. V trimming: 4 bases; J trimming: 1 base; junction bases outside the gene matches: 2. CDR1 and CDR2 from the germline V gene are MDHEN and SYDVKM. This CDR3 spans 14 amino acids. The CDR3 loop reads CASSWGTGNTEAFF. The DNA for the CDR3 is TGTGCCAGCAGTTGGGGGACAGGGAACACTGAAGCTTTCTTT.

J is TRBJ1-2 and V is TRBV25-1, with D possibly matching TRBD1 (6 bases). Germline CDR1 MGHDK, CDR2 SYGVNS. CDR3 size: 15 residues. Between the trimmed V and J ends, which lost 5 bases and 6 bases, there was a span of 19 bases. For the CDR3, the DNA is TGTGCCAGCAGTCCCCAATGGACAGCCAGTCATGGCTACACCTTC. Translated: CASSPQWTASHGYTF.

This clonotype has just a few counts. The gene calls are TRBV5-1 and TRBJ2-3; the D gene is possibly TRBD1 (5 bases). Trimming took off 5 bases at V and 5 bases at J, with 15 bases between the two ends. CDR1 and CDR2 (germline): SGHRS, YFSETQ. CDR3 length: 14 amino acids. The CDR3 here is CASRNEQVVDTQYF. The CDR3 nucleotides are TGCGCCAGCAGGAATGAACAGGTGGTAGATACGCAGTATTTT.

This clonotype has more than one count but fewer than ten. The J gene is TRBJ1-5, the V gene TRBV5-6, with 9 bases that match TRBD1. The CDR3 is made up of 16 amino acids. Losses at the gene ends were 3 bases for V and 3 bases for J; bases not matched to a gene: 7. CDR1 and CDR2 from the germline V gene are SGHDT and YYEEEE. DNA for the CDR3: TGTGCCAGCAGCTCAGGGCGGGACAGGGACAATCAGCCCCAGCATTTT. It encodes CASSSGRDRDNQPQHF.

This clonotype was detected a few times. This chain uses TRBV25-1 with TRBJ2-2; D uncertain. Looked up from germline, CDR1 is MGHDK and CDR2 is SYGVNS. CDR3 length equals 18 residues. The ends were cut back, 1 base at V and 0 bases at J, with 15 bases in the middle. CDR3 sequence reads: CASSEFRAWVPNTGELFF. The CDR3 DNA reads TGTGCCAGCAGTGAATTTCGGGCGTGGGTCCCGAACACCGGGGAGCTGTTTTTT. Variable domain in full (rest from reference TRBV25-1 and TRBJ2-2): EADIYQTPRYLVIGTGKKITLECSQTMGHDKMYWYQQDPGMELHLIHYSYGVNSTEKGDLSSESTVSRIRTEHFPLTLESARPSHTSQYLCASSEFRAWVPNTGELFFGEGSRLTVL.

This clonotype was detected once. V is TRBV7-8 and J is TRBJ2-1; TRBD2 agrees at 8 bases. V shed 1 base and J 0 bases; nucleotides not matched to a gene: 8. The germline V gene encodes CDR1 SGHVS and CDR2 FQNEAQ. The CDR3 spans 18 residues. The CDR3 loop reads CASSLVGVAGSSYNEQFF. The CDR3 DNA follows: TGTGCCAGCAGCTTAGTCGGCGTAGCGGGGAGCTCCTACAATGAGCAGTTCTTC.